The 2 T cell receptor beta chains listed next were all sequenced from one sample in a study of shared clonotypes between healthy human individuals. Only in-frame clones appear in the TCRdb table, and some are missing; sequencing was by immunoSEQ multiplex PCR. Here the sample spans 1,500,000 or so clones, less than 99% being singletons. Sequencing used naive CD4+ T cells sorted from blood. Described subset: CD45RA+ positively selected. These receptors originate from a man aged 30 to 45 in good health.

The J gene is TRBJ2-1, the V gene TRBV13; 14 bases align to TRBD2. This CDR3 comprises 19 residues. The germline gives CDR1 PRHDT, CDR2 FYEKMQ (reference sequence). Trimming took 2 bases from V and 5 from J; bases not matched to a gene: 11. The CDR3 protein is CASSLFFRLAGGKNNEQFF. The CDR3 nucleotides are TGTGCCAGCAGCTTATTCTTTCGACTAGCGGGAGGGAAGAACAATGAGCAGTTCTTC.

V usage is TRBV29-1 and J usage is TRBJ2-2; D gene uncertain. The V end was cut by 2 bases, the J end by 0 bases, with 4 bases between. Germline V CDR1 and CDR2: SQVTM, ANQGSEA. The CDR3 is made up of 13 amino acids. The CDR3 DNA reads as TGCAGCGTTGAAAGCACGAACACCGGGGAGCTGTTTTTT. Its translation: CSVESTNTGELFF.